The present entry profiles one TCR beta chain with its context. Its target is not known. The data derive from a study of CD8 T cells in ankylosing spondylitis. Study-wide points: Made up of 7 to 9 highly homologous variants, a TCR beta motif appeared characteristic of ankylosing spondylitis blood. The clones that were linked to disease were reported to be significantly enriched in matched synovial fluid samples from ankylosing spondylitis patients. CD8+ disease-linked clones were present at relatively low frequencies in blood.

With molecular barcodes, quantitative 5'-RACE was used to make the TCR beta libraries. TCRdb redid the calling of the 5' RACE reads with MiXCR, one entry per CDR3 protein. Seen here are tens of thousands of distinct CDR3 sequences, around 6.5% observed once, and the top ten hold 5%. The source of this sequence is a male donor with ankylosing spondylitis. Sequencing used synovial fluid, either unsorted or a sorted T cell fraction (not recorded which).

The DNA of the CDR3 is TGTGCCAGCAGCTTAGGGGCTAGCGGGATTTCCGAGCAGTACTTC. This translates into CASSLGASGISEQYF. V gene TRBV11-2 combines with J gene TRBJ2-7, with 9 bases lining up with TRBD2. Losses at the gene ends were 1 base for V and 6 bases for J; bases not matched to a gene: 7. Germline V gene sequence: CDR1 SGHAT, CDR2 FQNNGV. The CDR3 is made up of 15 amino acids.